This TCR beta chain was documented in a study of identical twins. Findings and limits, study-wide: Among beta out-of-frame sequences, excess sharing between twins appeared weaker.

Trimming cost V 1 base and J 1 base, with 8 bases left between them. The CDR3 totals 14 residues. Germline lookup yields CDR1 LGHNA and CDR2 YSLEER. TCRdb independently ran MiXCR on the 5' RACE reads; one entry per CDR3 protein. This sample has around 570,000 distinct CDR3 sequences, with over 8.5% found just once. In every case, the donor was a healthy Caucasian. This clonotype was recorded many times. Its antigen is unknown. The data were also submitted as part of a second study, on yellow fever vaccine responses in identical twins. In that study: Convergence reportedly seemed to mark part of the twins' vaccine T cell response, with personalization marking the rest.

V gene TRBV4-3 combines with J gene TRBJ2-7; D is uncertain. Specimen: PBMCs. The origin of this receptor is a woman younger than 30 in good health. CDR3 in DNA: TGCGCCAGCAGCCAAGGCAGGAATTCCTACGAGCAGTACTTC. It is translated as CASSQGRNSYEQYF.